These 2 T cell receptor beta chains came from one sample sequenced in a study of T cell repertoires in cytomegalovirus infection. TCRdb recomputed calls from the reads with MiXCR, one row per CDR3 protein. The data hold approximately 71,000 distinct CDR3 sequences, with more than 3% observed a single time. The material sequenced was PBMCs. Receptors originate from a human donor in good health (CMV status not recorded). Some clones in this sample may be carry-over from other donors' samples.

This clonotype was observed at least ten times. V and J are TRBV7-2 and TRBJ1-3, with unresolved D. Germline V gene data show CDR1 as SGHTA and CDR2 as FQGNSA. Trimming removed 3 bases at V and 4 bases at J, with 22 bases between. The CDR3 totals 18 residues. The CDR3 here is CASSFRTATARTGNTIYF. The CDR3, as DNA: TGTGCCAGCAGCTTCAGGACTGCTACTGCCAGGACCGGAAACACCATATATTTT.

This clonotype occurred many times. The J gene is TRBJ2-1, the V gene TRBV12-3 or TRBV12-4; 9 positions match TRBD1. There are 15 residues in the CDR3. The V gene end was trimmed by 5 bases and the J gene end by 6 bases; junction bases not matched to a gene: 8. This chain's CDR3 is CASSPGTGLFNEQFF. CDR3 sequence (DNA): TGTGCCAGCAGTCCCGGGACAGGGCTATTCAATGAGCAGTTCTTC.